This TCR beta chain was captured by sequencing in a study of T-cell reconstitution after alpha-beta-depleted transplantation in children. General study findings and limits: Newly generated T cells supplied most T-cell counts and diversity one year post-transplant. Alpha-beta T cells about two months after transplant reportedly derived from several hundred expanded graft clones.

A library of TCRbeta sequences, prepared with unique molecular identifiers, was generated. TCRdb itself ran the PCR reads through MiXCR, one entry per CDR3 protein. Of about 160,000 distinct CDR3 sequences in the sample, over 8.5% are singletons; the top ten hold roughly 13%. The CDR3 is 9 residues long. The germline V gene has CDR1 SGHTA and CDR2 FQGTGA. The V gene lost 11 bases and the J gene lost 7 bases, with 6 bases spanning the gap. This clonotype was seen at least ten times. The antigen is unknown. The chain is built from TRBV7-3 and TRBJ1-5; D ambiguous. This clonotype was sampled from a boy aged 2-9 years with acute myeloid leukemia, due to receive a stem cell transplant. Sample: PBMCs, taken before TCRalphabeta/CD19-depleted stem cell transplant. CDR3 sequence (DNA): TGTGCCTCACAACAGCCCCAGCATTTT. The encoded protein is CASQQPQHF.